The source of this T cell receptor beta chain is a study of CD4 and CD8 cells across lung adenocarcinoma regions. The CDR3 is 15 amino acids. CDR1 and CDR2 (germline): MNHNS, SASEGT. TCRdb called the PCR reads again in MiXCR, with one record for every CDR3 protein. Of 9,500 to 15,000 distinct CDR3 sequences listed, 45% to 50% are singletons. The patients had localized lung adenocarcinoma, a non-small cell subtype. The sequence derives from a male donor with lung adenocarcinoma. The CD4 and CD8 labels of this study may be unreliable. The sample consisted of CD8+ T cells from the margin of a lung tumor. V and J are TRBV6-1 and TRBJ2-1; D is undetermined. The J call may be in error: the DNA end matches TRBJ2-2 better. CDR3 sequence: CASSHSSANNKELFF. The CDR3 DNA reads as TGTGCCAGCAGTCACAGCTCTGCAAACAACAAGGAGCTGTTTTTT.